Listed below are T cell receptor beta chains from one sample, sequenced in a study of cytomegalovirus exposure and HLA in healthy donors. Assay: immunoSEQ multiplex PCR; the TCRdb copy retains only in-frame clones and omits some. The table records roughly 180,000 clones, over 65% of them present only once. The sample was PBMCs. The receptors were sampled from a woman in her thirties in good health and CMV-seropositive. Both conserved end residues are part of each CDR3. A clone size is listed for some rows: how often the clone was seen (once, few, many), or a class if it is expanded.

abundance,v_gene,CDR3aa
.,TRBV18,CASSPDRDGPDTQYF
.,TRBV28,CASSLRQAGYEQYF
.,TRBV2,CASTLAGGPNTGELFF
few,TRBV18,CASSSGGTGYQETQYF
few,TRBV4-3,CASSQGRTGGLLGYEQYF
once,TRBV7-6,CASSLGTNMNTEAFF
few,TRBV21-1,CATRNDCSYNEQFF
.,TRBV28,CASSRQSNSPYGYTF
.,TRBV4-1,CASSLRGPFYNEQFF
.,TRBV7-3,CASSLIGADTQYF
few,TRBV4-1,CASSRGQASYEQYF
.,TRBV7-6,CASSLGSGVPYEQYF
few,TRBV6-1,CASSEGSGRQQPQHF
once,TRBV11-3,CASSRSVYNEQFF
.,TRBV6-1,CASRGSDRVREKLFF
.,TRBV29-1,CSVDPAGFEQFF
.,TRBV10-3,CAISLISQDEQYF
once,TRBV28,CASSFSGLRSDTQYF
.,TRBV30,CAWNRDDLYGYTF
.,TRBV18,CASSPLLAGGPQYF
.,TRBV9,CASSVATGTYGYTF
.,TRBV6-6,CASSKSGTSTEAFF
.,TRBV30,CAWSVRGLFSTEAFF
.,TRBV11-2,CASSLGRAGNTIYF
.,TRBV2,CASSEANEQYF
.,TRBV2,CASSEQGDYGYTF
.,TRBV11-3,CASSRAGEQYF
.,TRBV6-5,CATRTSIYEQYF
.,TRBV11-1,CASSRSQGETEAFF
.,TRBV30,CAWTVPHTSNYYNEQFF
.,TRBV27,CASTGPAGVGGYTF
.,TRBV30,CAWSLAVAYNEQFF
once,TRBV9,CASSVHRDTEAFF
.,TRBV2,CASRGGTEAFF
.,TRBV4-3,CASSQDRYEQYF
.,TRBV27,CASSSSRGETHQPQHF
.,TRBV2,CASRTRSGANVLTF
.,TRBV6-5,CASSSPHAGVSYEQYF
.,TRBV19,CASSIGARVGTEAFF